A selection of T cell receptor beta chains follows, all from one sample in a study of cytomegalovirus exposure and HLA in healthy donors. The repertoire was sequenced with immunoSEQ multiplex PCR; TCRdb's copy has only in-frame clones and lacks some. The table shows 110,000 to 150,000 clones, with nearly 85% occurring only once. Sequenced material: PBMCs. The receptors were gathered from a male donor in good health and CMV-seronegative. Both conserved end residues are trimmed from each CDR3. Fields, in order: V gene, clone size, CDR3 protein. Size is stated for part of the rows, as once, few or many counts, or as a class when the clone is expanded.

TRBV7-9 - ASGGSSYEQY
TRBV6-6 - ASSYLVGGSETQY
TRBV7-9 - SSSLGPSGGIYGYT
TRBV28 - ASSSVWAGGNQPQH
TRBV7-9 - ASSFHTDTQY
TRBV7-9 few ASSLVIGGEQF
TRBV5-1 - ASSLGQGYEKLF
TRBV4-3 - ASSRATPTGDTEAF
TRBV14 - ASSQEAGFYEQF
TRBV4-1 - ASSQSPLQGVGNEQF
TRBV5-4 - ASTARLPGQGIYNEQF
TRBV28 - ASSKEGYNEQF
TRBV9 few ASSAGQGWETQY
TRBV6-6 - ASSYPDSSYEQY
TRBV9 - ASSVGSGSYEQY
TRBV2 - ASGGRGSYNEQF
TRBV18 - ASSPKSGSTFGYT
TRBV4-2 - ASSLPRGGPNTGELF
TRBV19 - ASSIIGGEGNGYT
TRBV2 - ARREAGLILSGANVLT
TRBV27 - ASSLAGKDYNEQF
TRBV27 - ASSHPGGGYT